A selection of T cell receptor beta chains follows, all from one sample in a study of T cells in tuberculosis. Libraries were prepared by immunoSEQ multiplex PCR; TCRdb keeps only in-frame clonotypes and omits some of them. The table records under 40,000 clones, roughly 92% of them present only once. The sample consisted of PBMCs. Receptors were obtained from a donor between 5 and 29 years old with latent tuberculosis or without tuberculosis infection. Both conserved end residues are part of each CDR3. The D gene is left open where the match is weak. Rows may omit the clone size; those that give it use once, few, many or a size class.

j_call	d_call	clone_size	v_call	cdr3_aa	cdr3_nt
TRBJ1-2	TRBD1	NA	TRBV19	CASNRQGGGYTF	TGTGCCAGTAACCGACAGGGTGGTGGCTACACCTTC
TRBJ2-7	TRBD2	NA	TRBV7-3	CASSLLAGAGTYEQYF	TGTGCCAGCAGCTTATTAGCGGGCGCCGGCACCTACGAGCAGTACTTC
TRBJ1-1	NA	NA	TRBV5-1	CASSLSEGWTEAFF	TGCGCCAGCAGCTTGTCGGAGGGTTGGACTGAAGCTTTCTTT
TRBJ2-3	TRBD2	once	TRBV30	CAWSNIAGVASTDTQYF	TGTGCCTGGAGCAATATAGCGGGCGTGGCTAGCACAGATACGCAGTATTTT
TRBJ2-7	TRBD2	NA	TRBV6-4	CASSLTSESYEQYF	TGTGCCAGCAGTCTGACTAGCGAGTCCTACGAGCAGTACTTC
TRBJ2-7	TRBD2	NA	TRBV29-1	CSVEGGGFTGEQYF	TGCAGCGTTGAAGGGGGGGGGTTTACTGGCGAGCAGTACTTC
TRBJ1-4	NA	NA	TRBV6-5	CASSGTGATNEKLFF	TGTGCCAGCAGTGGGACGGGGGCAACTAATGAAAAACTGTTTTTT
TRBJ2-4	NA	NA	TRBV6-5	CASKEEVAKNIQYF	TGTGCCAGCAAAGAGGAGGTAGCCAAAAACATTCAGTACTTC
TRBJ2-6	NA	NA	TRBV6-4	CASSAQGAGANVLTF	TGTGCCAGCAGTGCACAGGGTGCTGGGGCCAACGTCCTGACTTTC
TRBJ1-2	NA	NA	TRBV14	CASSQGRNYGYTFGSEYGYTF	NA
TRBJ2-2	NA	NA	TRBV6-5	CASSYSGAGGELFF	TGTGCCAGCAGTTATTCAGGGGCGGGCGGGGAGCTGTTTTTT
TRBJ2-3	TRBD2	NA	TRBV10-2	CASSVSLAGVSTDTQYF	TGCGCCAGCAGTGTGTCACTAGCGGGGGTTAGCACAGATACGCAGTATTTT
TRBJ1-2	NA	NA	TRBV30	CAWSASSGAYTF	TGTGCCTGGAGCGCTAGTAGTGGGGCCTACACCTTC
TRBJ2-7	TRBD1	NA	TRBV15	CATSRTGGYEQYF	TGTGCCACCAGCAGAACAGGGGGCTACGAGCAGTACTTC
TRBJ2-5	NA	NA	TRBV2	CAIRRVGETQYF	TGTGCCATTCGCAGGGTAGGAGAGACCCAGTACTTC
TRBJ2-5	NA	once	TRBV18	CASSPPGGRIETQYF	TGTGCCAGCTCACCACCCGGGGGGCGCATAGAGACCCAGTACTTC
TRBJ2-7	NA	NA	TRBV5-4	CASSYNPILGQRYEQYF	TGTGCCAGCAGCTATAATCCAATCCTCGGACAGCGCTACGAGCAGTACTTC
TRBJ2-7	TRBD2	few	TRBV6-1	CASRAYPAGDYEQYF	TGTGCCAGCAGGGCTTATCCAGCGGGGGACTACGAGCAGTACTTC
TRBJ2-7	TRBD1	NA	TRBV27	CASSPGTVSYEQYF	TGTGCCAGCAGTCCCGGGACAGTGTCCTACGAGCAGTACTTC
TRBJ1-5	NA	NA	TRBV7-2	CASSFQTDQPQHF	TGTGCCAGCAGTTTTCAAACGGATCAGCCCCAGCATTTT
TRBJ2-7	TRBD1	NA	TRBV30	CAWRQGAGSYEQYF	TGTGCCTGGCGCCAGGGGGCCGGTTCCTACGAGCAGTACTTC
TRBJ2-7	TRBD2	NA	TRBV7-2	CASSWSGGGHEQYF	TGTGCCAGCAGCTGGAGCGGGGGGGGGCATGAGCAGTACTTC
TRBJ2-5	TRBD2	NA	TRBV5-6	CASSFTPVVGGGTQYF	TGTGCCAGCAGCTTCACCCCAGTCGTCGGGGGGGGGACCCAGTACTTC
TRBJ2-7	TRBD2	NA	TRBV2	CAGTSGTYEQYF	TGTGCTGGGACTAGCGGAACCTACGAGCAGTACTTC
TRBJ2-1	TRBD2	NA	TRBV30	CAWTGGRNEQFF	TGTGCCTGGACGGGAGGGCGGAATGAGCAGTTCTTC
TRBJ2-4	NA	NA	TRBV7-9	CASSIGGAKNIQYF	TGTGCCAGCAGTATAGGGGGAGCCAAAAACATTCAGTACTTC
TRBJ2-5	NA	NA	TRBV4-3	CASSQGGSGGETQYF	TGCGCCAGCAGCCAAGGAGGCTCAGGAGGAGAGACCCAGTACTTC
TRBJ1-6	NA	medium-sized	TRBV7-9	CASSLASPHSPLHF	TGTGCCAGCAGCTTAGCGAGCCCCCATTCACCCCTCCACTTT
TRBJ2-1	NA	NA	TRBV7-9	CASSGLSSNEQFF	TGTGCCAGCAGTGGACTTAGTAGCAATGAGCAGTTCTTC
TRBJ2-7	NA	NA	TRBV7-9	CASSLAEQSYEQYF	TGTGCCAGCAGCTTAGCCGAGCAATCCTACGAGCAGTACTTC
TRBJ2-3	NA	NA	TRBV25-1	CASSERQSTDTQYF	TGTGCCAGCAGTGAGCGGCAGAGCACAGATACGCAGTATTTT
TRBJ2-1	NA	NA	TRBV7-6	CASSRQYSYNEQFF	TGTGCCAGCAGCAGACAGTATTCCTACAATGAGCAGTTCTTC
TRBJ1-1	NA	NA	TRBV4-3	CASSQDYSTEAFF	TGCGCCAGCAGCCAAGATTACTCGACTGAAGCTTTCTTT
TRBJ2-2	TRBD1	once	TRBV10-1	CASSERDRGGPGELFF	TGCGCCAGCAGTGAGAGGGACAGGGGGGGCCCCGGGGAGCTGTTTTTT
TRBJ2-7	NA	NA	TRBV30	CAWSTGTGAYEQYF	TGTGCCTGGAGTACCGGGACGGGGGCCTACGAGCAGTACTTC
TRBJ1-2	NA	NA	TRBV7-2	CASSPSQGRGGYTF	TGTGCCAGCAGCCCCTCACAGGGAAGGGGTGGCTACACCTTC
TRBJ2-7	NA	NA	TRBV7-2	CASSLPSLYEQYF	TGTGCCAGCAGCCTACCTTCTCTATACGAGCAGTACTTC
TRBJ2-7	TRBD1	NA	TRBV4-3	CASSHGTGSSDEQYF	TGCGCCAGCAGCCATGGGACAGGATCGTCAGACGAGCAGTACTTC
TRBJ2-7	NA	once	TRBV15	CATSRGAYEQYF	TGTGCCACCAGCAGAGGCGCCTACGAGCAGTACTTC
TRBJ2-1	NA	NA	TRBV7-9	CASSLVQGGNEQFF	TGTGCCAGCAGCTTGGTACAGGGAGGGAATGAGCAGTTCTTC
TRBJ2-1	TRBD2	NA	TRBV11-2	CASSEGGPGLSKNEQFF	TGTGCCAGCAGCGAGGGAGGACCGGGACTATCTAAAAATGAGCAGTTCTTC
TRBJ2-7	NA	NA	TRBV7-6	CASSSYYEQYF	TGTGCCAGCAGCTCCTACTACGAGCAGTACTTC
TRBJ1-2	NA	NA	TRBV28	CASSFNRFNGYTF	TGTGCCAGCAGTTTTAACAGGTTCAATGGCTACACCTTC
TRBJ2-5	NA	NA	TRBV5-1	CASSLLRGETQYF	TGCGCCAGCAGCCTGCTTAGGGGGGAGACCCAGTACTTC
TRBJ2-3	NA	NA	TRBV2	CASSGRGTDTQYF	TGTGCCAGCAGTGGTCGGGGAACAGATACGCAGTATTTT
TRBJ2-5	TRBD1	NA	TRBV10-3	CAISGGTGREETQYF	TGTGCCATCAGTGGGGGGACAGGGAGGGAAGAGACCCAGTACTTC